The clone carrying this T cell receptor beta chain was recorded a few times. The CDR3 has 15 residues. Deletions cut 5 bases from V and 2 bases from J, with 15 bases between. Germline CDR1 KGHDR, CDR2 SFDVKD. The sample belongs to a study of blood T cells in healthy people across ages. The authors ran a second PCR of about 6 to 11 cycles using a sample-barcoded 5' primer and a J-beta primer mix. TCRdb recomputed calls from the 5' RACE reads with MiXCR, one row per CDR3 protein. The sample includes some 1.4 million distinct CDR3 sequences, roughly 45% of them seen just once. This TCR derives from a young woman in good health. The chain employs TRBV24-1 and TRBJ2-7; possibly TRBD2 for D (5 bases). The source material was blood. The chain's CDR3 is CATSAGGVAAYEQYF. Here the CDR3 DNA reads TGTGCCACCAGTGCCGGAGGAGTTGCCGCCTACGAGCAGTACTTC.